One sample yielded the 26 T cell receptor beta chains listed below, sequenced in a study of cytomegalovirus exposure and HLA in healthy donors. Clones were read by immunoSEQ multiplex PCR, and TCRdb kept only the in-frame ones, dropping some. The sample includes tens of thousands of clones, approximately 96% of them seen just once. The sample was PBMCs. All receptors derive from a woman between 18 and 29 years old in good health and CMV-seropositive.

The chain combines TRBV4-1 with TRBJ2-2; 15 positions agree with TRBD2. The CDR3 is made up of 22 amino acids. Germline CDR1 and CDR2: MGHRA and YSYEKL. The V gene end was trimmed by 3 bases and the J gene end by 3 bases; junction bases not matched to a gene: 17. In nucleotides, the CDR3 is TGCGCCAGCAGCCATCCCGGACTAGCGGGAGGGCCAAAGGCGATCCACACCGGGGAGCTGTTTTTT. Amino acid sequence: CASSHPGLAGGPKAIHTGELFF.

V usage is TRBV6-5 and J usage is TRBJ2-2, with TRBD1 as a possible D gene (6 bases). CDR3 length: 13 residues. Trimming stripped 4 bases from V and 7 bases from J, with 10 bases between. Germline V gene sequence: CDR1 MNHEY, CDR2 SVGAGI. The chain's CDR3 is CASSFHRDGELFF. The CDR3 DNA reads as TGTGCCAGCAGTTTTCACAGGGACGGGGAGCTGTTTTTT.

The CDR3 reads CASSPGQSQETQYF. The CDR3 DNA follows: TGTGCCAGCTCACCGGGACAGAGCCAAGAGACCCAGTACTTC. J is TRBJ2-5 and V is TRBV18; 7 bases match TRBD1. Germline V CDR1 and CDR2: KGHSH, LQKENI. The junction had 2 bases not matched to a gene; V was cut back by 3 bases and J by 1 base. This CDR3 is built from 14 residues.

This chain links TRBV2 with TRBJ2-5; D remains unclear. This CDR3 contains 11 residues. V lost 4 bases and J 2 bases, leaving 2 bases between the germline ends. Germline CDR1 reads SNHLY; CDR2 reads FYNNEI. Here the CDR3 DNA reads TGTGCCAGCAGTGTACAAGAGACCCAGTACTTC. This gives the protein CASSVQETQYF.

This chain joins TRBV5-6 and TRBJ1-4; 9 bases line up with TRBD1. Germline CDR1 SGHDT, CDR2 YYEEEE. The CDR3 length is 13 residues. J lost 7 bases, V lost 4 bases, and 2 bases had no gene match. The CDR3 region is CASSLDRGEKLFF. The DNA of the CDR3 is TGTGCCAGCAGCCTGGACAGGGGTGAAAAACTGTTTTTT.

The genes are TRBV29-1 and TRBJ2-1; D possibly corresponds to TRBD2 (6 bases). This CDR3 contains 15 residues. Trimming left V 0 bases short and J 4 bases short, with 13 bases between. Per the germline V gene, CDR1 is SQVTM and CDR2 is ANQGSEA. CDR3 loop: CSVEDPLARYNEQFF. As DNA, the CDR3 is TGCAGCGTTGAAGATCCCCTAGCGAGGTACAATGAGCAGTTCTTC.

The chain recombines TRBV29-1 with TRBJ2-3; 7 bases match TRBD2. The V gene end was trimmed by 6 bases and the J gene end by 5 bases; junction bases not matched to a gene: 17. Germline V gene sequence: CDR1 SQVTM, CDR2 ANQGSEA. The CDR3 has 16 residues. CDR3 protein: CSVYGFTSAGGDTQYF. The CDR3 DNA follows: TGCAGCGTCTACGGATTTACTAGCGCCGGGGGAGATACGCAGTATTTT.

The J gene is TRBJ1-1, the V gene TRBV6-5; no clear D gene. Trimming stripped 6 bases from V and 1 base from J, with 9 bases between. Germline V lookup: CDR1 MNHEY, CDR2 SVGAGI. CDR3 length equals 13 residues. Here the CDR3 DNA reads TGTGCCAGCAGCCGACTTCGGAACACTGAAGCTTTCTTT. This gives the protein CASSRLRNTEAFF.

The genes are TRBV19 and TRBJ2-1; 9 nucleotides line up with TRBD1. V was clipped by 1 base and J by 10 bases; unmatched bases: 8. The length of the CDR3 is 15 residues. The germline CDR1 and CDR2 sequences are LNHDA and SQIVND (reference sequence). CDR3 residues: CASSIGDREVQEQFF. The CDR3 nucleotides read TGTGCCAGTAGTATAGGGGACAGGGAGGTGCAAGAGCAGTTCTTC.

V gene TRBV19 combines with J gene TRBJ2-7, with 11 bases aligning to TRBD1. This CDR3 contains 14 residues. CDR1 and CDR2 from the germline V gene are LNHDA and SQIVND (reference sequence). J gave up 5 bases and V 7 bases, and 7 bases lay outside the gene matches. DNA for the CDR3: TGTGCCAGTAACGGACAGGGGGCGTTGGACGAGCAGTACTTC. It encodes CASNGQGALDEQYF.

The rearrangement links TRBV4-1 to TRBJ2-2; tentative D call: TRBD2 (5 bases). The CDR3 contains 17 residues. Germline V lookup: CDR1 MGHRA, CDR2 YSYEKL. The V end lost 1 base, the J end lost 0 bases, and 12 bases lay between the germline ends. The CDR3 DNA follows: TGCGCCAGCAGCCAAGTCGCGAGCGGCGCGAACACCGGGGAGCTGTTTTTT. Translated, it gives CASSQVASGANTGELFF.

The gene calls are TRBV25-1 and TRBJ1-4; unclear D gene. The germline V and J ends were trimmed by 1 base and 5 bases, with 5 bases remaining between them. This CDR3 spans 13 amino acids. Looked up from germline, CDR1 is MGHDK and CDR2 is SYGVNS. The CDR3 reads CASSEWENEKLFF. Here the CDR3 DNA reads TGTGCCAGCAGTGAATGGGAGAATGAAAAACTGTTTTTT.

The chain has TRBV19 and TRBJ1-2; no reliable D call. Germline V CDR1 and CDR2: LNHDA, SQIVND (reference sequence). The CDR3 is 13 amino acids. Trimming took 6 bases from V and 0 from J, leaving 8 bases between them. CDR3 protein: CASSHRSNYGYTF. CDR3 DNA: TGTGCCAGTAGCCATAGATCTAACTATGGCTACACCTTC.

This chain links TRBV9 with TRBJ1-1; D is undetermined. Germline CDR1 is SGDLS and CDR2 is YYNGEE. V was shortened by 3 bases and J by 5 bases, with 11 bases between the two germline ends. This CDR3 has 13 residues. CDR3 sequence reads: CASSEGRETEAFF. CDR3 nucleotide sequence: TGTGCCAGCAGCGAAGGGCGGGAGACTGAAGCTTTCTTT.

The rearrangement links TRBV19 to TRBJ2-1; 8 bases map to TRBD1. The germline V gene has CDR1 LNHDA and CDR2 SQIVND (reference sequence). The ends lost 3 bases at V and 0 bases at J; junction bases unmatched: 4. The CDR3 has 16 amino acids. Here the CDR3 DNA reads TGTGCCAGTAGTATCGGACAGGGAAGCTCCTACAATGAGCAGTTCTTC. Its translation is CASSIGQGSSYNEQFF.

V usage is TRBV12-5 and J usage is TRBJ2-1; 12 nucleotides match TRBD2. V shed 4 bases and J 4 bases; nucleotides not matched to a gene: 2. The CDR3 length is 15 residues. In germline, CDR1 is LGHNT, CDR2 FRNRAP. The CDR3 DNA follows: TGTGCTAGTGGTTCCGGACTAGCGGGGTACAATGAGCAGTTCTTC. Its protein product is CASGSGLAGYNEQFF.

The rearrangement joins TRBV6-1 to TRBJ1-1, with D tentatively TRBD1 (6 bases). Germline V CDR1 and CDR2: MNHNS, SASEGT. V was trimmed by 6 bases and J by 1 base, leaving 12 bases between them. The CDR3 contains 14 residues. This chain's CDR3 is CASRTPGQNTEAFF. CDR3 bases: TGTGCCAGCAGAACTCCGGGACAGAACACTGAAGCTTTCTTT.

The CDR3 coding sequence is TGCAGCGTAGAAAAAGCGGGAGTAGGCACAGATACGCAGTATTTT. It specifies CSVEKAGVGTDTQYF. This chain uses TRBV29-1 with TRBJ2-3; 8 bases are a match to TRBD2. This CDR3 is 15 amino acids long. The J segment lost 1 base and the V segment lost 6 bases, leaving 9 bases of the junction unmatched. Germline V lookup: CDR1 SQVTM, CDR2 ANQGSEA.

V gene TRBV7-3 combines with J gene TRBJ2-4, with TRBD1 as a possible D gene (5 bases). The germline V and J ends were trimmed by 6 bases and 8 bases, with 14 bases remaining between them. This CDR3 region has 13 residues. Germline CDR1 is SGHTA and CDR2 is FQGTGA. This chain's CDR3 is CASSQRGTDIQYF. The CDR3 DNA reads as TGTGCCAGCAGTCAAAGGGGCACTGACATTCAGTACTTC. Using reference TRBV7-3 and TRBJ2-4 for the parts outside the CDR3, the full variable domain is GAGVSQTPSNKVTEKGKYVELRCDPISGHTALYWYRQSLGQGPEFLIYFQGTGAADDSGLPNDRFFAVRPEGSVSTLKIQRTERGDSAVYLCASSQRGTDIQYFGAGTRLSVL.

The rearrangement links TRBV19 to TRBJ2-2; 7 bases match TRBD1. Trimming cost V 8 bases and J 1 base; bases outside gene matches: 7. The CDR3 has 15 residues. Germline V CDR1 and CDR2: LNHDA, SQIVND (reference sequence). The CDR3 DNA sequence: TGTGCCAGTCTTCGACAGGGATTGAACACCGGGGAGCTGTTTTTT. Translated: CASLRQGLNTGELFF.

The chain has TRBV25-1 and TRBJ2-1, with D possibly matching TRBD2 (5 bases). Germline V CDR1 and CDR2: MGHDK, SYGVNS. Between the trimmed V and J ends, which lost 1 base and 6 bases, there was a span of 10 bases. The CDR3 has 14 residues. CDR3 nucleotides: TGTGCCAGCAGTGAATTCCTAGCTCGCAATGAGCAGTTCTTC. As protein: CASSEFLARNEQFF.

For the CDR3, the DNA is TGTGCCAGCAGAGCTAGCGGGAGTTCCTACGAGCAGTACTTC. This sequence encodes CASRASGSSYEQYF. The chain employs TRBV6-1 and TRBJ2-7; 10 bases match TRBD2. The trim removed 6 bases at V and 1 base at J, leaving 3 bases unmatched. The CDR3 spans 14 residues. Germline CDR1 is MNHNS and CDR2 is SASEGT.

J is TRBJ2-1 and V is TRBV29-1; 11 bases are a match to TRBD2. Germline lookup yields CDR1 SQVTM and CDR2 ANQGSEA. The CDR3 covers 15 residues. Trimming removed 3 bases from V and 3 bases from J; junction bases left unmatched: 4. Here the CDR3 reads CSVERGLAGYNEQFF. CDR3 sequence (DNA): TGCAGCGTTGAGAGAGGACTAGCGGGCTACAATGAGCAGTTCTTC.

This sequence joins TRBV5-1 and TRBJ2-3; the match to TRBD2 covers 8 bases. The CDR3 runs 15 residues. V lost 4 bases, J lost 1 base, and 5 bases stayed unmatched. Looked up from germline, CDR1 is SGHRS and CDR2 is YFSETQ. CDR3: CASSRVTSGTDTQYF. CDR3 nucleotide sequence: TGCGCCAGCAGCCGCGTGACTAGCGGCACAGATACGCAGTATTTT. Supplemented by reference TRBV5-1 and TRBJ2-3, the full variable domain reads KAGVTQTPRYLIKTRGQQVTLSCSPISGHRSVSWYQQTPGQGLQFLFEYFSETQRNKGNFPGRFSGRQFSNSRSEMNVSTLELGDSALYLCASSRVTSGTDTQYFGPGTRLTVL.

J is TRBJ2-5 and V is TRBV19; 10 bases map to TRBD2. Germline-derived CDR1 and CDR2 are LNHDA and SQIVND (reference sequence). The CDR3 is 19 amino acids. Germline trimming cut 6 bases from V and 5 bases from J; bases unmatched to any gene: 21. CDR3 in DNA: TGTGCCAGTAGCCGGTCATTGCATGGGCTAGCGGGAGCTCAGGAGACCCAGTACTTC. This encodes CASSRSLHGLAGAQETQYF.

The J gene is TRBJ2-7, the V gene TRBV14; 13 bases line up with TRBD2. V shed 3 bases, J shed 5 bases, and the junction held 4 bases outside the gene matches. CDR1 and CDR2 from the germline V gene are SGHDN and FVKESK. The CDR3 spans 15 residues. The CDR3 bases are TGTGCCAGCAGCCACCTGACTAGCGGGAGGAACGAGCAGTACTTC. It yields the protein CASSHLTSGRNEQYF.